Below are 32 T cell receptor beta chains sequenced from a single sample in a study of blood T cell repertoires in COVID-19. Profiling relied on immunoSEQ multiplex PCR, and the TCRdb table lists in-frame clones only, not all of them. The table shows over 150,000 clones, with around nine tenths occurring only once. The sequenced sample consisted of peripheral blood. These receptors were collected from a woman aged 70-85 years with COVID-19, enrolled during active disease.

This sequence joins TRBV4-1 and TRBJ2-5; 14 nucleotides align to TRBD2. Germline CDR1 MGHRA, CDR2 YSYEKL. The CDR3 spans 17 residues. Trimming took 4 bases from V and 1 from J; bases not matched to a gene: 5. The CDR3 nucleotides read TGCGCCAGCAGCCCCCGGACTAGCGGGGGGTCCCAAGAGACCCAGTACTTC. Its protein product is CASSPRTSGGSQETQYF.

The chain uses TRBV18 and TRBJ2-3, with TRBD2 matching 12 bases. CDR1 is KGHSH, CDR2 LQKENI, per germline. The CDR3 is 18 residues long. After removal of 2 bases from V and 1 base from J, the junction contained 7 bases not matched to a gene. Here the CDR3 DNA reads TGTGCCAGCTCACCAACCCTAGCGGGGGGGCAGGGCACAGATACGCAGTATTTT. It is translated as CASSPTLAGGQGTDTQYF.

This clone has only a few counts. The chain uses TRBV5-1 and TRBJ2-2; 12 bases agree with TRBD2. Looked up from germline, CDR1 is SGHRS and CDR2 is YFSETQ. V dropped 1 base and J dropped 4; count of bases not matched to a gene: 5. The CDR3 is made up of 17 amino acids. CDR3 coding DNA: TGCGCCAGCAGCTTGCGCTCTAGCGGGGGGGCCACCGGGGAGCTGTTTTTT. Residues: CASSLRSSGGATGELFF.

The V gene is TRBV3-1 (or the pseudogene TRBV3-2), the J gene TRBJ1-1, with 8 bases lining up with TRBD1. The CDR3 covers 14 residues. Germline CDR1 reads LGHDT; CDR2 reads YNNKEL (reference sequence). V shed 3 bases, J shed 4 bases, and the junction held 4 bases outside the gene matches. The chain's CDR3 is CASSQATGGTEAFF. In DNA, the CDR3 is TGTGCCAGCAGCCAGGCCACAGGGGGCACTGAAGCTTTCTTT.

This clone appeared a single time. The CDR3 is CASSQVRGFGEQFF. CDR3 in DNA: TGTGCCAGCAGCCAGGTTAGAGGTTTTGGTGAGCAGTTCTTC. The rearrangement links TRBV3-1 (or the pseudogene TRBV3-2) to TRBJ2-1; no firm D call. Trimming cost V 3 bases and J 9 bases, with 15 bases left between them. Germline V CDR1 and CDR2: LGHDT, YNNKEL (reference sequence). This CDR3 is 14 amino acids long.

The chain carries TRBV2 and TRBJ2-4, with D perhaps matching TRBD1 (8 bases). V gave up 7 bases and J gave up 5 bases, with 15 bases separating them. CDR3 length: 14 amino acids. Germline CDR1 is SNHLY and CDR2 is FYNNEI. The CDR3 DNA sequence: TGTGCCAGCAAGAGTACAGGGGGGGAAAACATTCAGTACTTC. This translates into CASKSTGGENIQYF.

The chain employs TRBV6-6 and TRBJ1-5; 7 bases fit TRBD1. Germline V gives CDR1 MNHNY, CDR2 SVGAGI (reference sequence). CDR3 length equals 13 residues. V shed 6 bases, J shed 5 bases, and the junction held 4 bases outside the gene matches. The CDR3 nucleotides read TGTGCCAGCAGCCTACAGGGGTATCAGCCCCAGCATTTT. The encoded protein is CASSLQGYQPQHF.

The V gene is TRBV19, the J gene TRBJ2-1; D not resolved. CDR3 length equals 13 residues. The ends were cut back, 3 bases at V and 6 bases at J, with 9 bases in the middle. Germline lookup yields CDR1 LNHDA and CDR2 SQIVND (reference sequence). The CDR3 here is CASSMQASNEQFF. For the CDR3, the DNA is TGTGCCAGTAGTATGCAGGCCTCCAATGAGCAGTTCTTC.

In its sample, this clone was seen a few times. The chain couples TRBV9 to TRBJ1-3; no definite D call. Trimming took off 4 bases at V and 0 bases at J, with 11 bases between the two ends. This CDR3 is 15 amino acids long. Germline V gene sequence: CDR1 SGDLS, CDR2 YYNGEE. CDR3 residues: CASSPQDHSGNTIYF. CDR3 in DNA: TGTGCCAGCAGCCCCCAGGATCACTCTGGAAACACCATATATTTT. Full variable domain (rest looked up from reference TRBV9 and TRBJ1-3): DSGVTQTPKHLITATGQRVTLRCSPRSGDLSVYWYQQSLDQGLQFLIQYYNGEERAKGNILERFSAQQFPDLHSELNLSSLELGDSALYFCASSPQDHSGNTIYFGEGSWLTVV.

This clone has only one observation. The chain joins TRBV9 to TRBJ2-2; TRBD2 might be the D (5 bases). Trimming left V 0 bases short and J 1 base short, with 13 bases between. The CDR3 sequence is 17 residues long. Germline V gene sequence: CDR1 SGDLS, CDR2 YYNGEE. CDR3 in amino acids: CASSVGGLAGNTGELFF. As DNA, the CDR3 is TGTGCCAGCAGCGTAGGAGGATTGGCGGGGAACACCGGGGAGCTGTTTTTT.

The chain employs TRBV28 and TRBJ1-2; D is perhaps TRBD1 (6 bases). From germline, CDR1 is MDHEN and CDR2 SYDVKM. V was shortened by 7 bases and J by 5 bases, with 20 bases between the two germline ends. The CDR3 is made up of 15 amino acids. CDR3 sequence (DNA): TGTGCCAGCACCCCAAAAGACCGGACAGTGTATGGCTACACCTTC. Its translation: CASTPKDRTVYGYTF.

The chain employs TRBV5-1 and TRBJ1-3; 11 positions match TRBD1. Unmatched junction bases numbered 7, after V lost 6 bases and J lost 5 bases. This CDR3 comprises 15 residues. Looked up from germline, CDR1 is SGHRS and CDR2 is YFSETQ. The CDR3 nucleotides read TGCGCCAGCACCACCGGGACAGGGGGTCGAAACACCATATATTTT. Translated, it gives CASTTGTGGRNTIYF.

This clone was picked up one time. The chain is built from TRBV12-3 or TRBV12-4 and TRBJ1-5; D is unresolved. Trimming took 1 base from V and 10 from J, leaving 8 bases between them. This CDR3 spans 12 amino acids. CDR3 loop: CASSLGEGPQHF. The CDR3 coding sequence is TGTGCCAGCAGTTTAGGGGAGGGCCCCCAGCATTTT.

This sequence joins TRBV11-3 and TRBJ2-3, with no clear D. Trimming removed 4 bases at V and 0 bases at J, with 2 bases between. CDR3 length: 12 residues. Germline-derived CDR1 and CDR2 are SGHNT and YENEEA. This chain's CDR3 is CASSSSTDTQYF. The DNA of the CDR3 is TGTGCCAGCAGCTCTAGCACAGATACGCAGTATTTT.

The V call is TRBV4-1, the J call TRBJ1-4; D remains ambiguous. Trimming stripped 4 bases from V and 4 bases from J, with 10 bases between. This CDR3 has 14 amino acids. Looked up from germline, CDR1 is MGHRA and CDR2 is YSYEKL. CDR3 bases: TGCGCCAGCAGCCTGCACTTCGGTAATGAAAAACTGTTTTTT. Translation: CASSLHFGNEKLFF.

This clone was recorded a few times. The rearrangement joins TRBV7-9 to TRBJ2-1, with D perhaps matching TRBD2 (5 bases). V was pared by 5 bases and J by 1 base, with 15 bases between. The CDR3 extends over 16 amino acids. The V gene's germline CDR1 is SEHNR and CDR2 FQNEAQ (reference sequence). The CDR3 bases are TGTGCCAGCAGCCCTCCGGGGTCTCCTTCCTACAATGAGCAGTTCTTC. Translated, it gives CASSPPGSPSYNEQFF.

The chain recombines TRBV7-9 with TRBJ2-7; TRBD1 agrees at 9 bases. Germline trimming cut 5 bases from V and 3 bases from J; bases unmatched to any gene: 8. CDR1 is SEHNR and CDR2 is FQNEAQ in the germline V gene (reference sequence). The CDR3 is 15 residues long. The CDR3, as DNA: TGTGCCAGCAGCCGGGAAGGGGACAGGGACTACGAGCAGTACTTC. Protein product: CASSREGDRDYEQYF.

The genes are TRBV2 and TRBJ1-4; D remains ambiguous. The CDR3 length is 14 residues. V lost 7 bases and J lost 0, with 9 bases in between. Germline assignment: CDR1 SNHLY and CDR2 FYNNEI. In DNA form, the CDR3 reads TGTGCCAGCACGTTCCTCGCAACTAATGAAAAACTGTTTTTT. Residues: CASTFLATNEKLFF.

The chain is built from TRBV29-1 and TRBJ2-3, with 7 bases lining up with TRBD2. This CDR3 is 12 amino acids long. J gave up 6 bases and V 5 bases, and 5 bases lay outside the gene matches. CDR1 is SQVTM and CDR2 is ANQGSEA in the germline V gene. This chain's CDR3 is CSVYWEGDTQYF. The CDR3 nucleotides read TGCAGCGTTTACTGGGAGGGTGATACGCAGTATTTT.

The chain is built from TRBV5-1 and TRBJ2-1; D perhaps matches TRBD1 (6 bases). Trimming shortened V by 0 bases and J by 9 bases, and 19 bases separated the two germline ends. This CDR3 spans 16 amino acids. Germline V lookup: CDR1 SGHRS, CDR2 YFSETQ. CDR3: CASSLALDSSVSEQFF. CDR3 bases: TGCGCCAGCAGCTTGGCCTTGGACAGTAGCGTAAGTGAGCAGTTCTTC. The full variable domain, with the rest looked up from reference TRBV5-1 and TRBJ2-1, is KAGVTQTPRYLIKTRGQQVTLSCSPISGHRSVSWYQQTPGQGLQFLFEYFSETQRNKGNFPGRFSGRQFSNSRSEMNVSTLELGDSALYLCASSLALDSSVSEQFFGPGTRLTVL.

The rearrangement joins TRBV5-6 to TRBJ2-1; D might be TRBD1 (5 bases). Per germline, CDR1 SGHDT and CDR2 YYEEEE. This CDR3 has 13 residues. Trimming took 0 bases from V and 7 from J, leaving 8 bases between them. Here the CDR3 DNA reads TGTGCCAGCAGCTTGGAGGGGCGGAATGAGCAGTTCTTC. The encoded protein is CASSLEGRNEQFF.

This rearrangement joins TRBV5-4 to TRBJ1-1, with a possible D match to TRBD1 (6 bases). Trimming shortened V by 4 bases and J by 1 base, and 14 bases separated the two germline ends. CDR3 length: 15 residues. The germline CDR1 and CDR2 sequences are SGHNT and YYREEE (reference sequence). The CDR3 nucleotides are TGTGCCAGCAGCCTTCCCAGACAGGCGAACACTGAAGCTTTCTTT. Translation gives CASSLPRQANTEAFF.

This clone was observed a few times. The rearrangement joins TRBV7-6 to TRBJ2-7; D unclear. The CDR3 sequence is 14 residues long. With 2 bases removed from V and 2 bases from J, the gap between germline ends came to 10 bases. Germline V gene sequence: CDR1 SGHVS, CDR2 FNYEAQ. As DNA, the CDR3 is TGTGCCAGCAGCTTAAATCAGATCCCCTACGAGCAGTACTTC. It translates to CASSLNQIPYEQYF.

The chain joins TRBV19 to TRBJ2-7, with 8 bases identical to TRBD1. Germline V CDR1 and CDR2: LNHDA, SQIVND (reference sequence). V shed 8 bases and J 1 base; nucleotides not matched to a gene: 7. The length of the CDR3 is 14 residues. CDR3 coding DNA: TGTGCCAGTCGCTCTCAGGGGGCATCCTACGAGCAGTACTTC. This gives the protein CASRSQGASYEQYF.

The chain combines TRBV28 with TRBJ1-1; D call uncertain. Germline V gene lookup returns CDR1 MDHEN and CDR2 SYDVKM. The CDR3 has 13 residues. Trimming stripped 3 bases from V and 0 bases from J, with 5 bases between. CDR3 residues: CASSFVLNTEAFF. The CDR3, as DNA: TGTGCCAGCAGTTTCGTCCTGAACACTGAAGCTTTCTTT.

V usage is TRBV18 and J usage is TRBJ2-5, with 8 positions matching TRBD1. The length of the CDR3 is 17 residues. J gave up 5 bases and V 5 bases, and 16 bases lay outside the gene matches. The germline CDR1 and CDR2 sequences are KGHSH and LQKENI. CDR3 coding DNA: TGTGCCAGCTCATTGGTGCCTGGACAGGGTGTCGGGGAGACCCAGTACTTC. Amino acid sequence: CASSLVPGQGVGETQYF.

The CDR3 region is CASSGERTVGGYTF. CDR3 DNA sequence: TGTGCCAGCAGCGGGGAGAGGACCGTTGGTGGCTACACCTTC. The J gene is TRBJ1-2, the V gene TRBV9; D uncertain. The CDR3 sequence is 14 residues long. V lost 3 bases, J lost 7 bases, and 16 bases lay in between. The V gene's germline CDR1 is SGDLS and CDR2 YYNGEE.

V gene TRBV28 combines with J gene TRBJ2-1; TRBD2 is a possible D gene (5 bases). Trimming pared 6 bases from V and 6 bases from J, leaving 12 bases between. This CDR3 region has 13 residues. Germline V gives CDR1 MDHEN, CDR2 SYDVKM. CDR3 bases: TGTGCCAGCAGGAAACTAGAGACCAATGAGCAGTTCTTC. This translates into CASRKLETNEQFF.

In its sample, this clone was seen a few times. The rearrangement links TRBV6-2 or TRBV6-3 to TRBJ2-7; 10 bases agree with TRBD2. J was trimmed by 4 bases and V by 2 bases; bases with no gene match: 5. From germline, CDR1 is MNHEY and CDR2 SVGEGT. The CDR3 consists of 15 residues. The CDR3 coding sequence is TGTGCCAGCAGTTACGGCCTAGCGGGGGAGTACGAGCAGTACTTC. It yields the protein CASSYGLAGEYEQYF.

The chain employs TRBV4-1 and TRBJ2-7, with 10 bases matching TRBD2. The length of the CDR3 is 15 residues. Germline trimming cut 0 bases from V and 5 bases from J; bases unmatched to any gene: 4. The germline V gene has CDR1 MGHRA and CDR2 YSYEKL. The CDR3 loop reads CASSQDRTSGHEQYF. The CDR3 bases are TGCGCCAGCAGCCAAGATAGGACTAGCGGCCACGAGCAGTACTTC.

As DNA, the CDR3 is TGTGCCAGCAGTGAACCAGGGAGGTACGAGCAGTACTTC. Its protein is CASSEPGRYEQYF. The V and J genes are TRBV6-1 and TRBJ2-7, with a possible D match to TRBD2 (6 bases). The CDR3 covers 13 residues. Trimming removed 2 bases at V and 4 bases at J, with 9 bases between. Germline V gene lookup returns CDR1 MNHNS and CDR2 SASEGT.

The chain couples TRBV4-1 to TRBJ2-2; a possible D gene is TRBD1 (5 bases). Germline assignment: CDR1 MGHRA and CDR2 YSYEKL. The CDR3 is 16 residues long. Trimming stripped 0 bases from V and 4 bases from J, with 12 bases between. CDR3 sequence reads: CASSQEATDTTGELFF. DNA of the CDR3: TGCGCCAGCAGCCAAGAGGCGACAGATACCACCGGGGAGCTGTTTTTT.